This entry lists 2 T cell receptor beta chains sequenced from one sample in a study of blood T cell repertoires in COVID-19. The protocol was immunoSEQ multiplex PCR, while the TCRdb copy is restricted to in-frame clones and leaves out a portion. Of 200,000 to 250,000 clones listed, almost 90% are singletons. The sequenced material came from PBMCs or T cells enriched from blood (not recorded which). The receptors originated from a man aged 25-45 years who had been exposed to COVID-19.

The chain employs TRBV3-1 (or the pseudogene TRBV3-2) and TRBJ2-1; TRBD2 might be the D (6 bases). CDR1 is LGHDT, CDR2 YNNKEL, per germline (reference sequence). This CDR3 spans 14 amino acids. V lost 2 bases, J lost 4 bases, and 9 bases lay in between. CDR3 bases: TGTGCCAGCAGCCAAATGGGGGGTTACAATGAGCAGTTCTTC. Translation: CASSQMGGYNEQFF.

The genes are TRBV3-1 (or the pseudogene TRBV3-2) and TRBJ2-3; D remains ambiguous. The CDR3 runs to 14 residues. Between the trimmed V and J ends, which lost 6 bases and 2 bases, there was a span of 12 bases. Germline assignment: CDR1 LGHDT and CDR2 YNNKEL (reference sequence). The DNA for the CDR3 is TGTGCCAGCAGGTATAGTAGAACCACAGATACGCAGTATTTT. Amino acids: CASRYSRTTDTQYF.